This T cell receptor (beta chain) originates from a study of OX40 agonist ivuxolimab in advanced cancers. Looking at the study overall: Patients were dosed with the agonistic anti-OX40 (CD134) antibody ivuxolimab. Three partial responders included one hepatocellular carcinoma patient and two cutaneous melanoma patients. While on treatment, patients had intravenous ivuxolimab at 0.01 to 10 mg/kg every 2 weeks. Study-wide results and limits: In the 0.1 to 3.0 mg/kg range, CD4+ and CD8+ blood T cells had expanded clonally by week 6.

Measured with immunoSEQ multiplex PCR; TCRdb has only the in-frame clones, and not every one. The sample yields some 60,000 clones, roughly 84% seen once. Germline V gene sequence: CDR1 LNHDA, CDR2 SQIVND (reference sequence). The CDR3 covers 13 residues. V shed 6 bases and J shed 8 bases, with 13 bases lying between them. This clone was counted between two and nine times. Its antigen is still unknown. Sequenced here: CD4+ or CD8+ T cells sorted from blood, sampled in a trial of the OX40 agonist ivuxolimab. The chain is built from TRBV19 and TRBJ1-4, with unresolved D. The origin of this receptor is an adult with an advanced solid tumor such as melanoma, head and neck, liver or kidney cancer. The CDR3 coding sequence is TGTGCCAGTAGCCGGCCCGAGGGAGAAAAACTGTTTTTT. Its protein product is CASSRPEGEKLFF.